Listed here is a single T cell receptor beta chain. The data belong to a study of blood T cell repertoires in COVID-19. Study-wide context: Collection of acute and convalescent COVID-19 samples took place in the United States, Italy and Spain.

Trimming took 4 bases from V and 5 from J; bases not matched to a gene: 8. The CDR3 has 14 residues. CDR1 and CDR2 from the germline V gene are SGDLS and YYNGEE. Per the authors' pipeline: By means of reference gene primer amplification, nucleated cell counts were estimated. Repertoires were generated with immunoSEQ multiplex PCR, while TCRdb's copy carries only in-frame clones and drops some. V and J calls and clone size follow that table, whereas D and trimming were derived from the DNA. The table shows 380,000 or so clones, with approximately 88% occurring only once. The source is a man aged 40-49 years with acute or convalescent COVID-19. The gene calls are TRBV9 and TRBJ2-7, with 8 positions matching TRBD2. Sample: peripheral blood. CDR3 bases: TGTGCCAGCAGCCCGCGAAGCGGGAGCCACGAGCAGTACTTC. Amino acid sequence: CASSPRSGSHEQYF.